This TCR beta chain stems from a study of T cell responses to AZD1222 COVID-19 vaccine. Study-wide results and caveats: Spike as a whole was targeted by vaccine-associated CD4 TCRs, dominant at 160-218 and 743-854. After the peak T cell response, and only then, were repertoires sampled. Baseline seropositives among AZD1222 recipients totaled only five to seven.

Clones were read by immunoSEQ multiplex PCR, and TCRdb kept only the in-frame ones, dropping some. The table lists approximately 120,000 clones, around nine tenths of them singletons. The CDR3 is 15 residues long. Trimming took off 5 bases at V and 4 bases at J, with 14 bases between the two ends. The germline V gene encodes CDR1 SGHVS and CDR2 FQNEAQ. Worth noting for this clone: Its antigen is as yet unknown.

The sequence was collected from an adult in good health. V usage is TRBV7-8 and J usage is TRBJ1-4; D is unclear. Sequenced here: peripheral blood, sampled on day 0 of AZD1222 vaccination. The CDR3 sequence: CASSAAGSLNEKLFF. DNA of the CDR3: TGTGCCAGCAGCGCCGCTGGGTCTCTTAATGAAAAACTGTTTTTT.